This entry is about one T cell receptor beta chain. Original methodology: Amplification of reference gene primers was used by the study to estimate nucleated cell counts. Assay: immunoSEQ multiplex PCR; the TCRdb copy retains only in-frame clones and omits some. Clone size and the V and J calls come from that table; the DNA yielded D and trimming. The table lists 90,000 or so clones, about 89% of them singletons. This sample is part of a study of blood T cell repertoires in COVID-19. Study summary: Collection of acute and convalescent COVID-19 samples took place in the United States, Italy and Spain. T cells, B-cell-depleted T cells, or PBMCs supplied cDNA or gDNA.

Germline V gene sequence: CDR1 LNHNV, CDR2 YYDKDF (reference sequence). V was cut by 7 bases and J by 1 base, with 13 bases left in between. The CDR3 covers 14 residues. This TCR was recovered from a human donor with active COVID-19. The donor label of this sample is uncertain. The chain couples TRBV15 to TRBJ2-5, with TRBD2 as a possible D gene (7 bases). The sample consisted of peripheral blood. DNA of the CDR3: TGTGCCACCACCCCGGGGGGCTCCCAAGAGACCCAGTACTTC. It yields the protein CATTPGGSQETQYF.